This T cell receptor beta chain was sequenced for a study of blood T cell repertoires in COVID-19. V gave up 2 bases and J gave up 5 bases, with 8 bases separating them. There are 13 residues in the CDR3. Germline V lookup: CDR1 SGHRS, CDR2 YFSETQ. In the authors' methods: Reference gene primer amplification gave nucleated cell count estimates. TCRdb's table, derived via immunoSEQ multiplex PCR, lists solely in-frame clones and lacks some. That table gives V, J and clone size, and the DNA gave D and trimming. The sample carries about 69,000 clones, approximately 92% recorded once. The rearrangement uses TRBV5-1 and TRBJ1-5, with D unclear. This TCR came from a woman in her fifties or sixties with active COVID-19. The sequencing sample was made of peripheral blood. The CDR3 reads CASSLDGDQPQHF. In DNA, the CDR3 is TGCGCCAGCAGCTTAGACGGAGATCAGCCCCAGCATTTT.